This T cell receptor (beta chain) was sequenced in a study of blood T cell repertoires in COVID-19. Background on the study: Sites in the United States, Italy and Spain provided acute and convalescent COVID-19 samples. T cells, B-cell-depleted T cells, or PBMCs supplied cDNA or gDNA.

In the source study's methods: Scientists estimated how many nucleated cells there were by amplifying reference gene primers. Clones were read by immunoSEQ multiplex PCR, and TCRdb kept only the in-frame ones, dropping some. D and trimming were read from the DNA, whereas the V and J calls and clone size are those reported in that table. The data show approximately 100,000 clones, 75% to 90% seen once. Sequencing was done on a sample of peripheral blood. The clonotype was recovered from a woman in her 70s with active or convalescent COVID-19.

Here the CDR3 reads CAWSGTGNYGYTF. In nucleotides, the CDR3 is TGTGCCTGGAGTGGGACAGGGAACTATGGCTACACCTTC. V is TRBV30 and J is TRBJ1-2; TRBD1 agrees at 8 bases. Germline values: CDR1 GTSNPN, CDR2 SVGIG (reference sequence). Trimming at V came to 1 base and at J to 2 bases, leaving 0 bases not matched to a gene. The CDR3 has 13 amino acids.